This TCR beta chain is drawn from a study of shared clonotypes between healthy human individuals. Measured with immunoSEQ multiplex PCR; TCRdb has only the in-frame clones, and not every one. The sample lists hundreds of thousands of clones; about 96% were seen once. Selected positively for CCR7 and CD45RO-negative, naive CD8 cells excluded terminally differentiated effector memory CD45RA+ cells. The sequenced sample consisted of naive CD8+ T cells sorted from blood. This clonotype was obtained from a woman aged 25 to 45 in good health.

The CDR3 bases are TGTGCCAGCAGCCCACCCGGGCTAGCCAATCGCGAGCAGTACTTC. This gives the protein CASSPPGLANREQYF. V usage is TRBV11-2 and J usage is TRBJ2-7; TRBD2 is a possible D gene (5 bases). Trimming cost V 5 bases and J 6 bases, with 20 bases left between them. From germline, CDR1 is SGHAT and CDR2 FQNNGV. The CDR3 length is 15 residues.